This record concerns one TCR beta chain sequence. Its specific antigen is unknown. No base qualities exist here, and no much larger clone lies one base off it. The collaborating institutions used their own protocols to collect whole blood in K2EDTA tubes. For TCRbeta analysis, collaborator samples were shipped as frozen whole blood, as isolated PBMCs, or as DNA extracted from either sample type. This specimen comes from a study of blood T cell repertoires in COVID-19 (dated by TCRdb to 2018 to 2021). About the investigation overall: Samples from collaborators originated in the United States, Italy and Spain and spanned both the acute and convalescent phases of COVID-19. The material from the prospective study consisted of cDNA or gDNA derived from T cells, B-cell-depleted T cells, or PBMCs. The dataset comprised deeply sampled blood TCRbeta repertoires from subjects exposed to, actively infected with, or recovered from COVID-19. A freely available public database, intended as a resource for researchers studying the immune response to SARS-CoV-2, is where the repertoires were released. Samples came from the ongoing ImmuneRACE study (first 160 participants) plus 1,254 subjects from 6 global collaborators. Nearly every sample came with metadata listing a de-identified subject ID, COVID-19 status, age in years and sex. HLA class I and class II types, where available, came from metadata supplied by the sample provider rather than from assay-based typing.

Overall results and qualifications from the work: The quantity of clinical and demographic metadata differed by source and by participant and was supplied without curation.

Counted from cysteine to phenylalanine, this CDR3 has 18 amino acids. Only the CDR3 region is kept as DNA, spanning 54 bases read in frame from base 1. CDR1 and CDR2 are read off the germline V gene as SGHRS and YFSETQ. The V and J ends are trimmed by 0 bases and 2 bases, leaving 19 bases between them. TCRbeta CDR3 regions were amplified from genomic DNA using the immunoSEQ Assay, a bias-controlled multiplex PCR. For the original study's pipeline: The number of nucleated cells in each sample was estimated from the amplification of reference gene primers within the assay. To quantify the absolute abundance of each unique TCRbeta CDR3 rearrangement, sequence reads were collapsed and filtered. Productive Simpson clonality was computed per sample as the square root of Simpson's diversity index over productive rearrangements. TCRdb holds this immuneACCESS table with in-frame rearrangements only. Some clones are missing; in checked studies, unresolved V genes explain under half, and the rest has no known cause. V, J and clone size derive from that table, while D and trimming were established from the DNA sequence. Recorded for this sample are tens of thousands of clones; roughly 80% of them occurred a single time. The ten largest account for roughly 4.2% of the sample.

The clonotype comes from a woman between 50 and 59 years old with acute or convalescent COVID-19. This chain is built from TRBV5-1 and TRBJ2-3; D gene: possibly TRBD2, on 6 matching bases. Specimen: peripheral blood. The DNA sequence is given as TGCGCCAGCAGCTTGGGGCTTGGGGTTCGGGAGTACACAGATACGCAGTATTTT. Translated, it reads CASSLGLGVREYTDTQYF.